This is a list of T cell receptor beta chains from one sample in a study of shared clonotypes between healthy human individuals. Measured with immunoSEQ multiplex PCR; TCRdb has only the in-frame clones, and not every one. The sample contains about 2,500,000 clones, around 94% of which appear only once. Sequencing input: naive CD4+ T cells sorted from blood. The receptors stem from a man between 18 and 29 years old in good health. Both conserved end residues are part of each CDR3. A D gene is named only where the DNA matches it firmly. The size entry is marked missing in some rows and otherwise reads once, few, many or a size class.

TRBJ2-7	.	TRBV7-8	TRBD1	CASSLGSPGGGYEQYF	TGTGCCAGCAGCTTAGGATCCCCAGGGGGCGGCTACGAGCAGTACTTC
TRBJ1-6	once	TRBV6-5	.	CASSYQGRGMNSPLHF	TGTGCCAGCAGTTACCAGGGCAGGGGTATGAATTCACCCCTCCACTTT
TRBJ1-1	.	TRBV7-2	.	CASSSFSGTTEAFF	TGTGCCAGCAGCTCGTTTAGTGGGACGACTGAAGCTTTCTTT
TRBJ2-7	.	TRBV6-1	.	CASSNRYEQYF	TGTGCCAGCTCGAACAGGTACGAGCAGTACTTC
TRBJ2-7	.	TRBV6-1	.	CASGDTIYEQYF	TGTGCCAGCGGGGACACCATCTACGAGCAGTACTTC
TRBJ2-3	.	TRBV4-3	.	CASSQDPLAATSTDTQYF	TGCGCCAGCAGCCAAGATCCATTAGCAGCTACTAGCACAGATACGCAGTATTTT
TRBJ1-1	.	TRBV6-6	.	CASSYSRGGDTEAFF	TGTGCCAGCAGTTACTCAAGGGGAGGGGACACTGAAGCTTTCTTT
TRBJ1-2	once	TRBV5-1	.	CASSLGGDHYGYTF	TGCGCCAGCAGCCTCGGAGGGGATCACTATGGCTACACCTTC
TRBJ2-2	.	TRBV11-2	TRBD1	CASSRQGNTGELFF	TGTGCCAGCAGCCGACAGGGCAACACCGGGGAGCTGTTTTTT
TRBJ2-7	.	TRBV2	.	CASRRDGPYEQYF	TGTGCCAGCAGGCGTGATGGCCCCTACGAGCAGTACTTC